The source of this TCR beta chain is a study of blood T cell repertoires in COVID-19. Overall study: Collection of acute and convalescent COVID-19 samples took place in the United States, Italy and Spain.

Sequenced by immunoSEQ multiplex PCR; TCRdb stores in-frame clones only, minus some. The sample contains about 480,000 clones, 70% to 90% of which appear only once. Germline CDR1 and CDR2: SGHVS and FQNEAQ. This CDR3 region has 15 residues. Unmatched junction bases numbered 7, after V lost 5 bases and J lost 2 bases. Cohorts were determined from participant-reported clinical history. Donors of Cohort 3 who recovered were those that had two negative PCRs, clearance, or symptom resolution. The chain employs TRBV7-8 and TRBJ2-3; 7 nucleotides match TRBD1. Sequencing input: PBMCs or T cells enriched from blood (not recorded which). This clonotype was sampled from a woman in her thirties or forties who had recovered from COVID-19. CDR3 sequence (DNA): TGTGCCAGCAGCGAGGGACAGATCTTCACAGATACGCAGTATTTT. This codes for CASSEGQIFTDTQYF.